This entry lists 23 T cell receptor beta chains sequenced from one sample in a study of molecular identifiers for immune sequencing clone quantification. TCRdb passed the PCR reads through MiXCR, listing each CDR3 protein once. The sample records hundreds of thousands of distinct CDR3 sequences, about 25% being singletons. Material: naive CD8+ T cells from blood, with Jurkat cell RNA spiked in. Subset: FACS-sorted CD8+CD4-CCR7+CD45RA+ naive T cells. The receptors originated from a human donor in good health. Some libraries in this study had Jurkat cell RNA spiked in.

A note on this clonotype: Likely a read error: the CDR3 ends without its conserved phenylalanine or tryptophan. The limits of the CDR3 on the DNA are not certain, so only TCRdb's listed CDR3 is given. The rearrangement joins TRBV3-2 to TRBJ2-7; TRBD1 is taken as the D call from the table, unchecked against the DNA. TRBV3-2 is a documented pseudogene. A total of 13 residues make up the CDR3, ends included. The CDR3 spells CASSPDRNYEQYY.

This clonotype was seen many times. The V gene is TRBV6-5, the J gene TRBJ1-1; D ambiguous. The CDR3 has 15 amino acids. V was pared by 2 bases and J by 4 bases, with 14 bases between. Germline V gives CDR1 MNHEY, CDR2 SVGAGI. The CDR3 protein is CASSYGGAFLTEAFF. As DNA, the CDR3 is TGTGCCAGCAGTTACGGAGGAGCATTCCTCACTGAAGCTTTCTTT.

This clonotype was found many times. The chain employs TRBV19 and TRBJ2-7; 8 bases agree with TRBD1. After removal of 4 bases from V and 3 bases from J, the junction contained 8 bases not matched to a gene. CDR3 length equals 15 residues. The germline gives CDR1 LNHDA, CDR2 SQIVND (reference sequence). Written as DNA, the CDR3 is TGTGCCAGTAGTAGCGCCGGACAGGGATTCTACGAGCAGTACTTC. Protein sequence: CASSSAGQGFYEQYF.

This clonotype has only a few counts. This chain uses TRBV27 with TRBJ2-1, with TRBD2 matching 12 bases. J was trimmed by 6 bases and V by 6 bases; bases with no gene match: 12. Per the germline V gene, CDR1 is MNHEY and CDR2 is SMNVEV (reference sequence). This CDR3 spans 17 amino acids. The CDR3 DNA reads TGTGCCAGCAGCCTCTTGACTAGCGGGGGCCCGTCCAATGAGCAGTTCTTC. It encodes CASSLLTSGGPSNEQFF.

This clonotype was seen repeatedly, ten times or more. The chain combines TRBV4-1 with TRBJ2-3; unclear D gene. The CDR3 totals 14 residues. Between the trimmed V and J ends, which lost 0 bases and 4 bases, there was a span of 8 bases. Germline values: CDR1 MGHRA, CDR2 YSYEKL. This CDR3 is CASSQDSTADTQYF. The CDR3 region has the DNA TGCGCCAGCAGCCAAGATTCGACCGCAGATACGCAGTATTTT.

The CDR3 DNA sequence: TGCAGCGTTGGGGATCGCGATTCAGGACAGCCTGGAAACACCATATATTTT. It is translated as CSVGDRDSGQPGNTIYF. This rearrangement joins TRBV29-1 to TRBJ1-3, with a possible D match to TRBD1 (6 bases). The germline CDR1 and CDR2 sequences are SQVTM and ANQGSEA. The CDR3 is 17 amino acids. Trimming took off 4 bases at V and 2 bases at J, with 21 bases between the two ends.

This chain links TRBV6-5 with TRBJ2-7; 10 nucleotides match TRBD2. Germline values: CDR1 MNHEY, CDR2 SVGAGI. V lost 1 base and J lost 5; bases outside the gene matches: 5. This CDR3 spans 15 amino acids. CDR3 amino acids: CASSYFLAGEHEQYF. The CDR3 DNA reads TGTGCCAGCAGTTACTTCCTAGCGGGAGAGCACGAGCAGTACTTC.

This clonotype was counted a few times. This sequence joins TRBV9 and TRBJ1-1, with TRBD1 matching over 9 bases. Germline CDR1 SGDLS, CDR2 YYNGEE. This CDR3 spans 15 amino acids. The V segment lost 0 bases and the J segment 1 base; nucleotides outside the gene matches: 1. CDR3 region: CASSVGGQGNTEAFF. The CDR3 region has the DNA TGTGCCAGCAGCGTAGGGGGACAGGGGAACACTGAAGCTTTCTTT.

In this sample, this clonotype turned up many times. The gene calls are TRBV7-6 and TRBJ2-3; tentatively, D is TRBD1 (5 bases). The CDR3 covers 15 residues. Germline V gives CDR1 SGHVS, CDR2 FNYEAQ. Trimming removed 2 bases at V and 4 bases at J, with 13 bases between. In DNA form, the CDR3 reads TGTGCCAGCAGCTTATGGGCAGGGTCGGCAGATACGCAGTATTTT. Translated: CASSLWAGSADTQYF.

On this clonotype: A read error may be the cause here, since a much bigger clone is one base away. The conserved final phenylalanine or tryptophan is absent from the CDR3, which likely points to a read error. The V call is TRBV10-3, the J call TRBJ2-7; D remains ambiguous. Germline values: CDR1 ENHRY, CDR2 SYGVKD. V lost 4 bases to trimming and J lost 1 base, with 8 bases between them. This CDR3 has 13 amino acids. The CDR3 DNA reads as TGTGCCATCAGTGGTGGTGGGTCCTACGAGCAGTACCTC. This codes for CAISGGGSYEQYL.

Many counts were recorded for this clonotype. The V and J genes are TRBV4-3 and TRBJ2-7; D uncertain. Germline lookup yields CDR1 LGHNA and CDR2 YSLEER. Trimming took off 4 bases at V and 6 bases at J, with 16 bases between the two ends. The CDR3 sequence is 14 residues long. The CDR3 nucleotides read TGCGCCAGCAGCCCGGAGTTTTGGTCGGTCGAGCAGTACTTC. Encoded protein: CASSPEFWSVEQYF.

This clonotype has more than one count but fewer than ten. The chain combines TRBV7-9 with TRBJ2-7; D possibly corresponds to TRBD2 (5 bases). Germline loops: CDR1 SEHNR, CDR2 FQNEAQ (reference sequence). The V end was cut by 5 bases, the J end by 5 bases, with 10 bases between. The CDR3 is 12 amino acids. CDR3: CASSNSGDEQYF. CDR3 bases: TGTGCCAGCAGCAATTCCGGGGACGAGCAGTACTTC.

To note about this clonotype: A much larger clone is a single base away; this may be a read error. The chain recombines TRBV7-9 with TRBJ1-4; no firm D call. CDR3 length: 17 residues. Germline CDR1 and CDR2: SEHNR and FQNEAQ (reference sequence). CDR3 in DNA: TGTGCCAGCAGCTCCATGCGAGACTTCGCAACTAATGAAAAACTGCTTTTT. Residues: CASSSMRDFATNEKLLF.

This clonotype was detected only once. A read error may be the cause here, since a much bigger clone is one base away. This rearrangement joins TRBV7-2 to TRBJ1-1; 7 bases align to TRBD1. Germline CDR1 and CDR2: SGHTA and FQGNSA. This CDR3 spans 17 amino acids. Trimming cost V 3 bases and J 1 base; bases outside gene matches: 11. In DNA form, the CDR3 reads TGTGCCAGCAGCTTTGACGGGAGGGACAGCGCGAACACTGAAGCTTTCTTT. It is translated as CASSFDGRDSANTEAFF.

This clonotype was seen more than once but under ten times. V is TRBV4-1 and J is TRBJ1-5; D gene uncertain. From germline, CDR1 is MGHRA and CDR2 YSYEKL. V lost 0 bases and J 7 bases, leaving 13 bases between the germline ends. CDR3 length equals 15 residues. Written as DNA, the CDR3 is TGCGCCAGCAGCCAAGATAGATTTGTTGGGCAGCCCCAGCATTTT. Protein sequence: CASSQDRFVGQPQHF.

This clonotype was recorded at least ten times. The genes are TRBV30 and TRBJ1-1; the D gene is possibly TRBD1 (5 bases). V was clipped by 4 bases and J by 1 base, with 10 bases between them. This CDR3 contains 13 residues. Germline V gene data show CDR1 as GTSNPN and CDR2 as SVGIG (reference sequence). Here the CDR3 DNA reads TGTGCCTGGACAGGGCTGGAGAACACTGAAGCTTTCTTT. It yields the protein CAWTGLENTEAFF.

This sequence joins TRBV7-9 and TRBJ2-7; 11 bases align to TRBD2. V lost 7 bases, J lost 3 bases, and 17 bases stayed unmatched. The CDR3 contains 18 residues. Germline V gene data show CDR1 as SEHNR and CDR2 as FQNEAQ (reference sequence). CDR3: CASTSSGGIGLAGYEQYF. The CDR3, as DNA: TGTGCCAGCACCTCTTCGGGGGGGATTGGACTAGCGGGCTACGAGCAGTACTTC.

Notes on this clonotype: Possible read error: a much larger clone is one base away. The conserved final phenylalanine or tryptophan is absent from the CDR3, which likely points to a read error. The CDR3 DNA is TGTGCCTGGGAAGAGGGTACGGGGGAGCAGTACCTC. Translation: CAWEEGTGEQYL. This chain uses TRBV30 with TRBJ2-7; D perhaps matches TRBD2 (5 bases). CDR1 is GTSNPN, CDR2 SVGIG, per germline (reference sequence). The CDR3 runs to 12 residues. Trimming removed 5 bases at V and 7 bases at J, with 15 bases between.

This clonotype was detected many times. The rearrangement links TRBV11-2 to TRBJ2-1; 9 bases match TRBD2. J gave up 8 bases and V 4 bases, and 3 bases lay outside the gene matches. From germline, CDR1 is SGHAT and CDR2 FQNNGV. This CDR3 has 13 amino acids. The CDR3 is CASSSGLADEQFF. The CDR3 coding sequence is TGTGCCAGCAGCTCGGGACTAGCCGATGAGCAGTTCTTC.

Concerning this clonotype itself: A much larger clone is a single base away; this may be a read error. The chain has TRBV9 and TRBJ2-3; D might be TRBD1 (6 bases). V was trimmed by 4 bases and J by 0 bases, leaving 15 bases between them. The CDR3 runs to 16 residues. The germline gives CDR1 SGDLS, CDR2 YYNGEE. CDR3 nucleotides: TGTGCCAGCAGCCCTAAGGACAGCCCTAGCACAGATACGCAGTATTTT. Its translation is CASSPKDSPSTDTQYF.

The rearrangement links TRBV6-1 to TRBJ2-1; D is possibly TRBD1 or TRBD2 (5 bases each). The CDR3 is 14 residues long. V lost 5 bases to trimming and J lost 8 bases, with 16 bases between them. CDR1 and CDR2 (germline): MNHNS, SASEGT. Here the CDR3 DNA reads TGTGCCAGCAGTCCCGGGACCAGGGCGGATGAGCAGTTCTTC. It is translated as CASSPGTRADEQFF.

The rearrangement links TRBV20-1 to TRBJ1-1, with D maybe TRBD1 (6 bases). V was clipped by 0 bases and J by 4 bases, with 15 bases between them. Germline V lookup: CDR1 DFQATT, CDR2 SNEGSKA (reference sequence). The CDR3 covers 15 residues. CDR3 in DNA: TGCAGTGCTAGAGATAATCCGGGGGCGGCCACTGAAGCTTTCTTT. The encoded protein is CSARDNPGAATEAFF.

This clonotype was detected only a few times. An end of the junction differs from the germline gene, which may be a read error. The V and J genes are TRBV6-5 and TRBJ1-4; 8 bases are a match to TRBD1. Germline values: CDR1 MNHEY, CDR2 SVGAGI. There are 14 residues in the CDR3. The CDR3 nucleotides are TGTGCCAGCAGTTACGTACAGGGGGACGAAAAACTGGTTTTT. This gives the protein CASSYVQGDEKLVF.